This T cell receptor beta chain was profiled in a study of blood T cell repertoires in COVID-19. In the study overall: Nucleic acid was either cDNA or gDNA, and it came from T cells, B-cell-depleted T cells, or PBMCs.

This clone was recorded once. In terms of age and location, participants ranged from roughly 18 to 100 years and lived in about 25 US areas. Cohort 3 donors counted as recovered after two negative PCRs, clearance, or resolved symptoms. TCRdb keeps only in-frame clones here, not all; method: immunoSEQ multiplex PCR. This table has about 200,000 clones, around 89% appearing once. J gave up 0 bases and V 4 bases, and 0 bases lay outside the gene matches. The CDR3 runs 15 residues. CDR1 is SGHRS, CDR2 YFSETQ, per germline. The sequence was obtained from a young man who had recovered from COVID-19. The sequenced material came from PBMCs or T cells enriched from blood (not recorded which). V and J are TRBV5-1 and TRBJ2-1, with 11 nucleotides matching TRBD2. The CDR3 DNA reads TGCGCCAGCAGCACTAGCGGGAGCTCCTACAATGAGCAGTTCTTC. Its protein is CASSTSGSSYNEQFF.